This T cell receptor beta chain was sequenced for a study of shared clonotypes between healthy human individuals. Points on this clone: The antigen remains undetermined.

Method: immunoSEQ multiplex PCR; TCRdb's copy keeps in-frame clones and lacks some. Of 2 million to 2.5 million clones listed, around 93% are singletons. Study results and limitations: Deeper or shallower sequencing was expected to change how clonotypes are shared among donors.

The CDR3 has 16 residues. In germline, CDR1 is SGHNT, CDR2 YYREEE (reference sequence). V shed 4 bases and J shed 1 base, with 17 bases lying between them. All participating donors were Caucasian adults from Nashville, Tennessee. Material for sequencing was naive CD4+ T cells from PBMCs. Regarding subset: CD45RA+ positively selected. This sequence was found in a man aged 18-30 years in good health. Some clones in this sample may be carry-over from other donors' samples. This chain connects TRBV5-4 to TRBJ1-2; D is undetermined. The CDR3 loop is CASSPGISTNNYGYTF. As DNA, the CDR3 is TGTGCCAGCAGCCCCGGGATTTCCACTAATAACTATGGCTACACCTTC.